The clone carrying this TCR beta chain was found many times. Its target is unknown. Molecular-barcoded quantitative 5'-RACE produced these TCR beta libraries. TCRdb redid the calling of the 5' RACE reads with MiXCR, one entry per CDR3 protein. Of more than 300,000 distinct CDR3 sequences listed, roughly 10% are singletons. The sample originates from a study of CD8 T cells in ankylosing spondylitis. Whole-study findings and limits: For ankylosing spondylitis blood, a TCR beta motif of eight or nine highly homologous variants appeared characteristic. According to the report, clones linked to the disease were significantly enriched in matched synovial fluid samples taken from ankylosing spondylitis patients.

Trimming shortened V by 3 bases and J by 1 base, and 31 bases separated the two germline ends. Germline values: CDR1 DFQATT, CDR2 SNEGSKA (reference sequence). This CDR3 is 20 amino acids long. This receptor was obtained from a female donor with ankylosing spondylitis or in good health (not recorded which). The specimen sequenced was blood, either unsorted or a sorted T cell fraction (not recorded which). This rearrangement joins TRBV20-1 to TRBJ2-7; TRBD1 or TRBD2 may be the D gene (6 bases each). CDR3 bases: TGCAGTGCTAGGGTTCGGGGGCCAGGGCTCCCTCGCGTCCCATCCTACGAGCAGTACTTC. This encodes CSARVRGPGLPRVPSYEQYF.